These 12 T cell receptor beta chains were all obtained from the same sample, sequenced in a study of blood T cell repertoires in COVID-19. The assay was immunoSEQ multiplex PCR, and TCRdb's table has in-frame clones only and misses some. Among 140,000 to 150,000 clones listed, 88% were seen once. Input material: PBMCs or T cells enriched from blood (not recorded which). Receptors originate from a woman in her thirties with acute COVID-19.

The chain joins TRBV28 to TRBJ2-2; D may be TRBD1 (7 bases). CDR1 and CDR2 (germline): MDHEN, SYDVKM. V lost 6 bases, J lost 8 bases, and 10 bases lay in between. The CDR3 runs to 12 residues. This CDR3 is CASRQGRGELFF. The CDR3 nucleotides read TGTGCCAGCAGACAGGGGAGGGGGGAGCTGTTTTTT.

The V and J genes are TRBV10-3 and TRBJ1-2; tentative D call: TRBD1 (5 bases). CDR1 is ENHRY, CDR2 SYGVKD, per germline. V lost 8 bases and J 4 bases, leaving 8 bases between the germline ends. The CDR3 loop spans 11 amino acids. CDR3 amino acids: CAIGTVYGYTF. The CDR3 bases are TGTGCCATCGGGACTGTCTATGGCTACACCTTC.

This chain uses TRBV19 with TRBJ2-1, with TRBD1 matching 7 bases. Germline-derived CDR1 and CDR2 are LNHDA and SQIVND (reference sequence). V was pared by 5 bases and J by 0 bases, with 7 bases of the junction left unmatched. The CDR3 contains 16 residues. The chain's CDR3 is CASSLGTARSYNEQFF. The DNA for the CDR3 is TGTGCCAGTAGTCTCGGGACAGCTCGCTCCTACAATGAGCAGTTCTTC.

The V and J genes are TRBV6-4 and TRBJ2-1, with 7 nucleotides matching TRBD2. Germline V gives CDR1 MRHNA, CDR2 SNTAGT. Losses at the gene ends were 4 bases for V and 3 bases for J; bases not matched to a gene: 9. The CDR3 loop spans 16 amino acids. The CDR3 spells CASSVLASGSYNEQFF. The DNA for the CDR3 is TGTGCCAGCAGTGTATTGGCTAGCGGTAGCTACAATGAGCAGTTCTTC.

The chain has TRBV28 and TRBJ1-4; TRBD1 matches 7 bases. The CDR3 consists of 13 residues. Germline V gene data show CDR1 as MDHEN and CDR2 as SYDVKM. The V segment lost 8 bases and the J segment 8 bases; nucleotides outside the gene matches: 8. The CDR3, as DNA: TGTGCCAGCCTCCGGGACAGAGGGGAAAAACTGTTTTTT. This encodes CASLRDRGEKLFF.

V gene TRBV7-9 combines with J gene TRBJ1-2; 7 nucleotides line up with TRBD1. The germline CDR1 and CDR2 sequences are SEHNR and FQNEAQ (reference sequence). CDR3 length: 14 amino acids. The J segment lost 3 bases and the V segment lost 11 bases, leaving 12 bases of the junction unmatched. CDR3 residues: CAAIVGDSYYGYTF. The CDR3 bases are TGTGCCGCGATCGTAGGGGACAGCTACTATGGCTACACCTTC.

The CDR3 reads CASTRDSPYEQYF. Written as DNA, the CDR3 is TGTGCCAGCACCCGGGACTCACCCTACGAGCAGTACTTC. The chain employs TRBV2 and TRBJ2-7, with a possible D match to TRBD2 (6 bases). Per germline, CDR1 SNHLY and CDR2 FYNNEI. This CDR3 contains 13 residues. Trimming shortened V by 7 bases and J by 2 bases, and 12 bases separated the two germline ends.

This chain joins TRBV7-2 and TRBJ2-1; TRBD2 aligns across 7 bases. V lost 2 bases to trimming and J lost 0 bases; unmatched junction nucleotides: 1. Germline loops: CDR1 SGHTA, CDR2 FQGNSA. The CDR3 has 15 residues. In DNA form, the CDR3 reads TGTGCCAGCAGCTTAAGCGGGAACTCCTACAATGAGCAGTTCTTC. This translates into CASSLSGNSYNEQFF.

V and J are TRBV24-1 and TRBJ2-7, with TRBD1 as a possible D gene (6 bases). Between the trimmed V and J ends, which lost 3 bases and 2 bases, there was a span of 10 bases. CDR1 is KGHDR and CDR2 is SFDVKD in the germline V gene. The CDR3 totals 14 residues. The CDR3 DNA reads TGTGCCACCAGTGATCCGGACAGTCCCTACGAGCAGTACTTC. It is translated as CATSDPDSPYEQYF.

This chain links TRBV5-1 with TRBJ2-5; TRBD2 aligns across 7 bases. The CDR3 has 16 residues. V shed 0 bases and J 5 bases; nucleotides not matched to a gene: 10. Germline loops: CDR1 SGHRS, CDR2 YFSETQ. CDR3 amino acids: CASSLAGWEGLETQYF. The CDR3 DNA reads TGCGCCAGCAGCTTGGCCGGGTGGGAGGGCCTGGAGACCCAGTACTTC.

The chain links TRBV7-9 to TRBJ1-1; TRBD1 is a possible D gene (5 bases). Germline V gene data show CDR1 as SEHNR and CDR2 as FQNEAQ (reference sequence). Trimming left V 2 bases short and J 6 bases short, with 13 bases between. The CDR3 consists of 14 residues. This chain's CDR3 is CASSLIGDRAEAFF. CDR3 nucleotide sequence: TGTGCCAGCAGCTTAATAGGGGATAGGGCTGAAGCTTTCTTT.

The rearrangement joins TRBV5-1 to TRBJ2-2; TRBD2 might be the D (6 bases). This CDR3 spans 13 amino acids. Germline V gives CDR1 SGHRS, CDR2 YFSETQ. With 1 base removed from V and 9 bases from J, the gap between germline ends came to 10 bases. Written as DNA, the CDR3 is TGCGCCAGCAGCTTGTTGGGGGGAAGGGAGCTGTTTTTT. This sequence encodes CASSLLGGRELFF.